One and the same sample provided the 22 T cell receptor beta chains below, sequenced in a study of cytomegalovirus exposure and HLA in healthy donors (dated by TCRdb to about 2017). Library method: the immunoSEQ multiplex PCR assay. Imported from immuneACCESS, the table was reduced by TCRdb to in-frame sequences with V and J called. These copies leave out some clones; in studies compared against another copy, an unresolved V gene accounts for under half, and the cause of the remainder is not known. The sample has about 240,000 clones on record, about 87% of them singletons. The ten largest clones add up to less than 3% of the sample. Sequenced input: PBMCs. All receptors derive from a young man in good health and CMV-seronegative.

This clone was observed once. The chain couples TRBV4-1 to TRBJ2-7; weak D call: TRBD2 (5 bases). CDR3 length equals 15 residues. The germline gives CDR1 MGHRA, CDR2 YSYEKL. The V end lost 3 bases, the J end lost 2 bases, and 14 bases lay between the germline ends. The CDR3 is CASSQFQWGAYEQYF. In nucleotides, the CDR3 is TGCGCCAGCAGCCAGTTTCAATGGGGAGCCTACGAGCAGTACTTC.

V is TRBV6-1 and J is TRBJ2-3; TRBD1 might be the D (6 bases). The V gene lost 1 base and the J gene lost 2 bases, with 7 bases spanning the gap. Germline values: CDR1 MNHNS, CDR2 SASEGT. The CDR3 covers 14 residues. The DNA of the CDR3 is TGTGCCAGCAGTGAAGACAGGGACACAGATACGCAGTATTTT. This translates into CASSEDRDTDTQYF.

The V gene is TRBV29-1, the J gene TRBJ2-1; 9 nucleotides line up with TRBD1. Per the germline V gene, CDR1 is SQVTM and CDR2 is ANQGSEA. J was trimmed by 6 bases and V by 7 bases; bases with no gene match: 4. CDR3 size: 12 residues. For the CDR3, the DNA is TGCAGCGGTAACAGGGGGCCCAATGAGCAGTTCTTC. Translated: CSGNRGPNEQFF.

This sequence joins TRBV5-1 and TRBJ2-1; tentative D call: TRBD2 (5 bases). This CDR3 spans 15 amino acids. CDR1 and CDR2 (germline): SGHRS, YFSETQ. Trimming shortened V by 2 bases and J by 0 bases, and 9 bases separated the two germline ends. The chain's CDR3 is CASSFDGVSYNEQFF. The DNA of the CDR3 is TGCGCCAGCAGCTTCGACGGGGTCTCCTACAATGAGCAGTTCTTC.

The chain uses TRBV5-1 and TRBJ2-7; TRBD1 might be the D (5 bases). Trimming removed 4 bases at V and 3 bases at J, with 8 bases between. The CDR3 is 12 amino acids. Germline CDR1 is SGHRS and CDR2 is YFSETQ. Here the CDR3 DNA reads TGCGCCAGCAGCCATGACAGCTACGAGCAGTACTTC. Translation gives CASSHDSYEQYF.

This chain links TRBV28 with TRBJ1-3; 7 bases line up with TRBD1. From germline, CDR1 is MDHEN and CDR2 SYDVKM. CDR3 size: 14 residues. V lost 1 base and J lost 8; bases outside the gene matches: 5. The CDR3 region is CASSLLQGLHTIYF. The CDR3 DNA reads TGTGCCAGCAGTTTATTACAGGGGTTGCACACCATATATTTT. The full variable domain, its missing parts supplied by reference TRBV28 and TRBJ1-3, is DVKVTQSSRYLVKRTGEKVFLECVQDMDHENMFWYRQDPGLGLRLIYFSYDVKMKEKGDIPEGYSVSREKKERFSLILESASTNQTSMYLCASSLLQGLHTIYFGEGSWLTVV.

This clone was picked up a small number of times. The chain couples TRBV7-9 to TRBJ2-1; 9 positions agree with TRBD1. The CDR3 length is 17 residues. Germline V lookup: CDR1 SEHNR, CDR2 FQNEAQ (reference sequence). V dropped 4 bases and J dropped 4; count of bases not matched to a gene: 11. CDR3 sequence (DNA): TGTGCCAGCAGCTCGGCCCGCCGGGACAGGGAGTACAATGAGCAGTTCTTC. This gives the protein CASSSARRDREYNEQFF.

CDR3 DNA: TGTGCCAGCAGTCCTGACAGGGGGAACACCGGGGAGCTGTTTTTT. Translation gives CASSPDRGNTGELFF. This chain joins TRBV13 and TRBJ2-2, with 8 bases fitting TRBD1. The CDR3 loop spans 15 amino acids. J was trimmed by 1 base and V by 6 bases; bases with no gene match: 4. From germline, CDR1 is PRHDT and CDR2 FYEKMQ (reference sequence).

The chain is built from TRBV9 and TRBJ2-2; a weak D match, TRBD1 (6 bases). Trimming shortened V by 0 bases and J by 8 bases, and 17 bases separated the two germline ends. The CDR3 runs 16 residues. Per germline, CDR1 SGDLS and CDR2 YYNGEE. The CDR3 DNA sequence: TGTGCCAGCAGCGTAGTGGGCTCCTCAGGGACAGGGGAGCTGTTTTTT. Translation gives CASSVVGSSGTGELFF.

The chain joins TRBV27 to TRBJ2-3, with TRBD2 matching over 7 bases. In germline, CDR1 is MNHEY, CDR2 SMNVEV (reference sequence). CDR3 length equals 14 residues. V shed 6 bases and J 4 bases; nucleotides not matched to a gene: 7. The CDR3 DNA follows: TGTGCCAGCAGCCCCATGCTAGCGGCAGATACGCAGTATTTT. It encodes CASSPMLAADTQYF.

The gene calls are TRBV28 and TRBJ2-2; D ambiguous. This CDR3 has 14 amino acids. The germline CDR1 and CDR2 sequences are MDHEN and SYDVKM. The V gene lost 5 bases and the J gene lost 0 bases, with 7 bases spanning the gap. DNA of the CDR3: TGTGCCAGCAGTGTCTCCTCGAACACCGGGGAGCTGTTTTTT. As protein: CASSVSSNTGELFF.

The chain is built from TRBV25-1 and TRBJ1-6; 8 bases align to TRBD1. With 2 bases clipped from V and 8 bases from J, the junction kept 2 bases outside the gene matches. The CDR3 has 14 residues. The germline gives CDR1 MGHDK, CDR2 SYGVNS. The DNA of the CDR3 is TGTGCCAGCAGTGAAACAGGGGGAGATTCACCCCTCCACTTT. Amino acid sequence: CASSETGGDSPLHF.

This clone was seen only a few times. V and J are TRBV2 and TRBJ1-2; D call uncertain. V was cut by 0 bases and J by 5 bases, with 10 bases left in between. The CDR3 runs to 14 residues. The germline CDR1 and CDR2 sequences are SNHLY and FYNNEI. CDR3 loop: CASSEALRGYGYTF. CDR3 DNA sequence: TGTGCCAGCAGTGAAGCGCTTCGCGGGTATGGCTACACCTTC. The variable domain in full, completed from reference TRBV2 and TRBJ1-2, reads EPEVTQTPSHQVTQMGQEVILRCVPISNHLYFYWYRQILGQKVEFLVSFYNNEISEKSEIFDDQFSVERPDGSNFTLKIRSTKLEDSAMYFCASSEALRGYGYTFGSGTRLTVV.

CDR3 loop: CASSPRDWYGGNEQFF. The CDR3, as DNA: TGTGCCAGCAGCCCCCGGGACTGGTACGGTGGTAATGAGCAGTTCTTC. V and J are TRBV27 and TRBJ2-1, with D possibly TRBD2 on 6 matching bases. The V end lost 6 bases, the J end lost 7 bases, and 22 bases lay between the germline ends. The length of the CDR3 is 16 residues. Germline CDR1 and CDR2: MNHEY and SMNVEV (reference sequence).

The rearrangement joins TRBV27 to TRBJ2-3, with D perhaps TRBD1 (7 bases). In germline, CDR1 is MNHEY, CDR2 SMNVEV (reference sequence). The CDR3 consists of 14 residues. The V and J ends lost 6 bases and 6 bases respectively, with 16 bases between them. CDR3 amino acids: CASSILQGGDTQYF. The CDR3 nucleotides read TGTGCCAGCAGCATCCTTCAGGGGGGTGATACGCAGTATTTT.

V and J are TRBV5-1 and TRBJ1-2; tentative D call: TRBD1 (5 bases). The CDR3 extends over 12 amino acids. The V and J ends lost 3 bases and 5 bases respectively, with 8 bases between them. Germline V gives CDR1 SGHRS, CDR2 YFSETQ. This CDR3 reads CASSSGEYGYTF. CDR3 in DNA: TGCGCCAGCAGCTCGGGGGAGTATGGCTACACCTTC.

The rearrangement links TRBV7-9 to TRBJ2-5; TRBD1 might be the D (5 bases). Germline loops: CDR1 SEHNR, CDR2 FQNEAQ (reference sequence). V shed 5 bases and J shed 4 bases, with 14 bases lying between them. This CDR3 region has 14 residues. The CDR3 region is CASSRRQTLETQYF. The CDR3 nucleotides read TGTGCCAGCAGCCGCAGACAGACCCTAGAGACCCAGTACTTC.

Here the CDR3 reads CASSPASAVYEQYF. The CDR3, as DNA: TGTGCCAGCAGCCCCGCTAGCGCCGTCTACGAGCAGTACTTC. The chain employs TRBV7-9 and TRBJ2-7; TRBD2 is a possible D gene (6 bases). The CDR3 runs 14 residues. The germline CDR1 and CDR2 sequences are SEHNR and FQNEAQ (reference sequence). V lost 5 bases and J lost 3, with 14 bases in between. Variable domain in full (rest from reference TRBV7-9 and TRBJ2-7): DTGVSQNPRHKITKRGQNVTFRCDPISEHNRLYWYRQTLGQGPEFLTYFQNEAQLEKSRLLSDRFSAERPKGSFSTLEIQRTEQGDSAMYLCASSPASAVYEQYFGPGTRLTVT.

The chain joins TRBV4-3 to TRBJ1-2; a possible D gene is TRBD1 (6 bases). This CDR3 is built from 15 residues. Germline V gives CDR1 LGHNA, CDR2 YSLEER. With 5 bases removed from V and 7 bases from J, the gap between germline ends came to 20 bases. DNA of the CDR3: TGCGCCAGCAGCAACCTAGGGGGATCTCCCCGTGGCTACACCTTC. Translating gives CASSNLGGSPRGYTF.

The V and J genes are TRBV7-2 and TRBJ2-5; TRBD1 is a possible D gene (5 bases). The CDR3 totals 15 residues. Germline assignment: CDR1 SGHTA and CDR2 FQGNSA. Trimming removed 1 base from V and 5 bases from J, with 14 bases in between. As DNA, the CDR3 is TGTGCCAGCAGCTTAGACGCAGGGCAGAGTGAGACCCAGTACTTC. Translated, it gives CASSLDAGQSETQYF.

The rearrangement uses TRBV7-9 and TRBJ1-2; maybe TRBD1 (5 bases). Trimming took 7 bases from V and 2 from J, leaving 11 bases between them. The CDR3 runs 13 residues. Germline CDR1 is SEHNR and CDR2 is FQNEAQ (reference sequence). DNA of the CDR3: TGTGCCAGCATACTGGACACCAACTATGGCTACACCTTC. This encodes CASILDTNYGYTF.

This sequence joins TRBV2 and TRBJ2-1; the D gene is possibly TRBD2 (6 bases). Germline V CDR1 and CDR2: SNHLY, FYNNEI. The CDR3 loop spans 12 amino acids. Trimming took off 5 bases at V and 14 bases at J, with 16 bases between the two ends. The CDR3 bases are TGTGCCAGCAGTCAAGGCAGACTAGAGAAGTTCTTC. Protein sequence: CASSQGRLEKFF.